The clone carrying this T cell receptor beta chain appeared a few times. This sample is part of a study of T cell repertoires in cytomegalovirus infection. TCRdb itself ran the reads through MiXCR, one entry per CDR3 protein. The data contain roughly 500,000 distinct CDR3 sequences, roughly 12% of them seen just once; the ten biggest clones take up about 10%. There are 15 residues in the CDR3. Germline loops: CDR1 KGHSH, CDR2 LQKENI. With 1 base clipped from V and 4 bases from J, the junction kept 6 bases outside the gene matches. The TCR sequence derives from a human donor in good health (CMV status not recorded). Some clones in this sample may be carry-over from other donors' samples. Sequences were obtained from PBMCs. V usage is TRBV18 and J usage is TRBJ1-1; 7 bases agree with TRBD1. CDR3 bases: TGTGCCAGCTCACCACAGGGGGCGCGGGGCACTGAAGCTTTCTTT. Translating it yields CASSPQGARGTEAFF.